This TCR beta chain was identified during a study of shared clonotypes between healthy human individuals (TCRdb year 2020). The study in broad terms: A few men and a couple of women, aged 18 to 49 years, made up the cohort. For each donor, CD4 naive and CD4 memory were each run on three plates, CD8 naive on two plates, and CD8 memory on one plate. Blood TCR repertoires of five healthy adults were deeply sequenced to estimate repertoire size and the extent of clonotype sharing between individuals. Different laboratories and diverse techniques were used to prepare libraries and sequence TCR repertoires, to increase sequencing depth and limit assay-specific biases. Leukapheresis yielded between about 0.94 and 9.5 billion PBMCs per donor. General findings and caveats noted by the study authors: Estimated clonotype richness was generally larger for naive than for memory subsets. Pairwise subsampling led to the expectation that sequencing depth would affect the degree of clonotype sharing among donors. Sampling was limited to blood, and TCR repertoires in tissue likely differ from TCR repertoires in blood. Compared with non-shared clonotypes, clonotypes shared by all four sorted-subset donors had higher generation probabilities. Even with the large sequencing depth, rarefaction of the sorted-subset datasets indicated that sequencing was incomplete. Because the study included a small number of donors, the genetic and exposure-history diversity represented was limited. About 4.5% of naive CD4, 3.5% of naive CD8, approximately 2% of memory CD4, and 0.35% to 0.5% of memory CD8 clonotypes were shared across several donors.

TCR CDR3 regions were amplified from genomic DNA by multiplex PCR using the deep immunoSEQ assay. Genomic DNA extracted from each cell subset was distributed evenly over all wells of several immunoSEQ 96-well plates, and each plate served as one replicate. For sorted subsets, approximately 190 ng of genomic DNA, equivalent to 30,000 or so T cell genomes, went into each replicate PCR. The purified libraries were quantified using a Qubit 3.0 fluorometer, sized with a Bioanalyzer 2100, and then quantified again using the KAPA Library Quantification kit. Every immunoSEQ 96-well plate was sequenced on a dedicated single-read 150-cycle Illumina NextSeq 550 flow cell. As for the authors' bioinformatics: Because the immunoSEQ output held only junctional sequences and lacked quality scores, the filtering could not match the filtering applied to full-length reads. Sequences were annotated with PyIR, a Python wrapper for IgBLAST v1.9, and V/J genes and CDR3 were assigned using IMGT germline references. Reads were filtered out if the reads had weak V/J assignments (E-value above 1e-6), no CDR3, stop codons, out-of-frame junctions, or ambiguous translated residues. A V3J clonotype was defined by an identical inferred V gene, J gene, and CDR3 amino acid sequence. Percentage overlap between repertoires was calculated by dividing the number of shared unique clonotypes by the size of the smaller repertoire. Three approaches were used to assess repertoire richness: RTK rarefaction, the Chao1 estimator, and Recon v2.1 estimates of unobserved clonotypes. Generation probabilities were computed with OLGA for all TCRbeta clonotypes obtained by the gDNA method from several donors. TCRdb limited this immuneACCESS table to in-frame rearrangements with V and J called. A share of clones is missing; checked studies link under half to unresolved V genes, and the rest is unexplained. Clone size and the V and J calls come from that table; the DNA yielded D and trimming. Across this sample there are some 2,100,000 clones, with 85% to 95% seen only once. The ten largest clones add up to about 1.8% of the sample.

CD8 naive samples consisted of CD45RO-negative cells that were positively selected for CCR7, yielding a CD45RA+CCR7+ population without TemRA cells. Healthy HIV-negative adults with no recently reported acute infections or vaccinations were included as donors. All donors were Caucasian adults living in Nashville, Tennessee, USA. Blood was obtained by leukapheresis, after which PBMCs were separated by Ficoll-Histopaque density gradient centrifugation and cryopreserved in liquid nitrogen vapor phase. Analytical flow cytometry was used to check the purity and quantity of every magnetically sorted T cell population. Genomic DNA was isolated from every sorted fraction and measured by UV absorbance on a Nanodrop 2000c. This clone was found once. Its target antigen remains unknown. No much larger clone is present one base from it, and per-base qualities are unavailable. The CDR3, from cysteine to phenylalanine, totals 14 residues. The entry retains the CDR3 DNA only, 42 bases that are in frame from base 1. V and J lose 4 bases and 3 bases, and a span of 13 bases separates them. CDR1 MGHDK and CDR2 SYGVNS are derived from the germline V gene.

The sample comprised naive CD8+ T cells from PBMCs. This sample's cell subset or site label indicates: CD45RA+CCR7+. This sequence originates from a man between 18 and 35 years old in good health. Some clones in this sample may be carry-over from other donors' samples. The receptor chain draws on TRBV25-1 and TRBJ2-7, with the D gene uncertain. CDR3 loop: CASSARQEIYEQYF. In nucleotides, the sequence is TGTGCCAGCAGTGCGAGGCAGGAGATCTACGAGCAGTACTTC.